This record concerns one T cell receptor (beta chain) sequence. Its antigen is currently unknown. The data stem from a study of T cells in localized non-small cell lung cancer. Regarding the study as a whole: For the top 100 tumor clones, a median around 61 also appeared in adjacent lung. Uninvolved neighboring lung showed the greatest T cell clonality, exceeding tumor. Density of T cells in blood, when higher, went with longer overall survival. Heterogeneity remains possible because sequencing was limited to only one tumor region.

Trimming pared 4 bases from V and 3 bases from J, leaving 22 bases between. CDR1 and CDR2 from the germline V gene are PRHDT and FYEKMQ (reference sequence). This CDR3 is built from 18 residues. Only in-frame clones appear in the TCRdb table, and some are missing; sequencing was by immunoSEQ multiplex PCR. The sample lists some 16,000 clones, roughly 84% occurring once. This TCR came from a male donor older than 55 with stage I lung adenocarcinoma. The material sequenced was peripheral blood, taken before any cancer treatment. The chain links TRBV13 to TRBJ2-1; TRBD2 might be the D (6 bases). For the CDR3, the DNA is TGTGCCAGCAGCTCCTCGATCGGCGTAGCGGAGCTCTACAATGAGCAGTTCTTC. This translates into CASSSSIGVAELYNEQFF.